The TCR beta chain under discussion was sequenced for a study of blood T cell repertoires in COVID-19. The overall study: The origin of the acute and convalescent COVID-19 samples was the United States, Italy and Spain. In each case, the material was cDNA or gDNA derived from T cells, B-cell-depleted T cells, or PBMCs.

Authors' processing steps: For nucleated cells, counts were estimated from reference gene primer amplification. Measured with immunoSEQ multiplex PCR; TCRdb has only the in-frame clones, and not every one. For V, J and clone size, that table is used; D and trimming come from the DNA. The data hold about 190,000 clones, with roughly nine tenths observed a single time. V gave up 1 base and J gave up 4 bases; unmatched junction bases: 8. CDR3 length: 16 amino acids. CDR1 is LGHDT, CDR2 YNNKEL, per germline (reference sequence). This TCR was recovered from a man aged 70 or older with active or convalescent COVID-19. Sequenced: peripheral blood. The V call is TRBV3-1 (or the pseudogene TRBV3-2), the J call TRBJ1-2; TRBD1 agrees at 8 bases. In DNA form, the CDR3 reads TGTGCCAGCAGCCAAGCTGGACAGGGTGGGTGCTATGGCTACACCTTC. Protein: CASSQAGQGGCYGYTF.